This T cell receptor (beta chain) appears in the sequencing data of a study of immune evolution from preneoplasia to lung adenocarcinoma. V lost 4 bases and J lost 4; bases outside the gene matches: 1. Looked up from germline, CDR1 is SNHLY and CDR2 is FYNNEI. This CDR3 region has 15 residues. Profiling relied on immunoSEQ multiplex PCR, and the TCRdb table lists in-frame clones only, not all of them. The sample contains 9,500 to 15,000 clones, over 65% of which appear only once. The TCR was taken from a person aged 50-70 years with lung adenocarcinoma. Specimen: FFPE tissue from an adenomatous hyperplasia lung lesion. Subset in this sample: atypical adenomatous hyperplasia (AAH), lung preneoplasia. The chain employs TRBV2 and TRBJ2-1, with 13 nucleotides matching TRBD2. The CDR3 sequence is CASSAGLAGYNEQFF. Written as DNA, the CDR3 is TGTGCCAGCAGTGCGGGACTAGCGGGATACAATGAGCAGTTCTTC.